Listed below are T cell receptor beta chains from one sample, sequenced in a study of T cells in Graves' hyperthyroidism and ophthalmopathy. TCRdb re-derived calls from the multiplex PCR reads in MiXCR, one entry per CDR3 protein. This sample carries roughly 600,000 distinct CDR3 sequences, about 15% of them seen once, and the ten largest clones take under 15%. Input material: blood. These TCRs come from a woman between 50 and 59 years old with Graves' ophthalmopathy. Each CDR3 is given with its conserved first and last residue.

j_call v_call cdr3_length cdr3_aa
TRBJ2-1 TRBV20-1 12 CSARVGGESRFF
TRBJ1-6 TRBV30 14 CAWKVSSYNSPLHF
TRBJ2-3 TRBV24-1 15 CATSDRGQSTDTQYF
TRBJ2-3 TRBV6-1 11 CASSRSDTQYF
TRBJ2-7 TRBV27 15 CASREAGTIPYEQYF
TRBJ2-3 TRBV6-1 16 CASSSKRDSRARMQYF
TRBJ2-3 TRBV5-5 15 CASSFLADSTDTQYF
TRBJ2-3 TRBV3-1 16 CASGPGLAGSTDTQYF
TRBJ1-1 TRBV20-1 14 CSARDHRGSTEAFF
TRBJ2-7 TRBV28 15 CASSQVSGQSYEQYF
TRBJ2-1 TRBV9 14 CASSVDSSYNEQFF
TRBJ2-2 TRBV7-9 19 CASSSLTGRRETTTGELFF
TRBJ1-1 TRBV27 19 CASSSPSTTGGGLNTEAFF
TRBJ2-1 TRBV9 15 CASSVGGDGYNEQFF
TRBJ2-5 TRBV6-1 13 CASIKGLQETQYF
TRBJ2-6 TRBV7-9 19 CASSSRPGTVLSGANVLTF
TRBJ2-4 TRBV20-1 12 CSAWGVENIQYF
TRBJ1-1 TRBV20-1 15 CSARDLWMLNTEAFF
TRBJ2-2 TRBV4-2 15 CASSQDRENTGELFF
TRBJ2-5 TRBV18 18 CASSLKLAGGPYQETQYF
TRBJ2-4 TRBV7-2 14 CASSPGRLKNIQYF
TRBJ2-7 TRBV20-1 11 CSASLAGEQYF
TRBJ2-2 TRBV5-1 16 CASSLLVAGGTGELFF
TRBJ2-3 TRBV28 13 CASSLLGQDTQYF
TRBJ2-1 TRBV12-5 13 CASGLATNNEQFF
TRBJ2-6 TRBV24-1 20 CATSDFTGQVNHPGANVLTF
TRBJ2-5 TRBV5-1 15 CASSPVAGGPETQYF
TRBJ2-1 TRBV7-9 13 CASSPGLAGSLFF
TRBJ2-1 TRBV3-1 14 CASSQRVSYNEQFF
TRBJ2-1 TRBV6-1 13 CASSSTRGSEQFF
TRBJ2-3 TRBV12-3/TRBV12-4 16 CASSRGLVPYADTQYF
TRBJ2-1 TRBV12-3/TRBV12-4 15 CASSLRGSTHNEQFF
TRBJ2-1 TRBV7-9 13 CASSQGTSGREFF
TRBJ2-7 TRBV6-2/TRBV6-3 16 CASSSPRTGKLSEQYF
TRBJ1-1 TRBV5-1 15 CASSLAGQVQTEAFF
TRBJ2-1 TRBV11-3 19 CASSLRHTQSGRADNEQFF
TRBJ2-5 TRBV7-9 14 CASIYGTEGETQYF
TRBJ1-2 TRBV6-2/TRBV6-3 12 CASRSGYYGYTF
TRBJ2-1 TRBV7-2 16 CASSLGGTTAYNEQFF
TRBJ1-6 TRBV12-3/TRBV12-4 12 CASRLPASPLHF
TRBJ2-3 TRBV5-1 16 CASSRHLSGRTDTQYF
TRBJ1-1 TRBV5-1 14 CASSKDRGGTEAFF
TRBJ2-5 TRBV2 13 CASNSGYQETQYF
TRBJ2-7 TRBV7-2 15 CASSLVQGLTYEQYF
TRBJ1-1 TRBV5-1 15 CASSGRQGMNTEAFF
TRBJ2-2 TRBV4-2 19 CASSHGLAGAVGNTGELFF
TRBJ2-1 TRBV19 17 CASSMSLAGAAYNEQFF
TRBJ2-1 TRBV5-1 15 CASSIITSGVSEQFF
TRBJ2-1 TRBV12-3/TRBV12-4 14 CASGGYRLAGEQFF
TRBJ2-2 TRBV9 15 CASSVAGTSTGELFF
TRBJ2-7 TRBV20-1 16 CSARDPRAAYSYEQYF
TRBJ1-5 TRBV12-3/TRBV12-4 15 CASSLQGTLNQPQHF